The 10 T cell receptor beta chains given below trace back to one sample, sequenced in a study of cytomegalovirus exposure and HLA in healthy donors. PCR employed 60 Vbeta and 13 Jbeta primers. The assay was immunoSEQ multiplex PCR, and TCRdb's table has in-frame clones only and misses some. The table records about 170,000 clones, roughly 79% of them present only once. Material for sequencing was PBMCs. These receptor sequences come from a woman in her fifties or sixties in good health and CMV-seropositive.

The V call is TRBV7-2, the J call TRBJ2-1; weak D call: TRBD1 (5 bases). Germline V gives CDR1 SGHTA, CDR2 FQGNSA. The ends were cut back, 2 bases at V and 0 bases at J, with 11 bases in the middle. This CDR3 contains 16 residues. The CDR3 sequence: CASSLQGSSSYNEQFF. The DNA for the CDR3 is TGTGCCAGCAGCTTACAGGGCAGTAGCTCCTACAATGAGCAGTTCTTC. The whole variable domain, filled in from reference TRBV7-2 and TRBJ2-1, reads GAGVSQSPSNKVTEKGKDVELRCDPISGHTALYWYRQSLGQGLEFLIYFQGNSAPDKSGLPSDRFSAERTGGSVSTLTIQRTQQEDSAVYLCASSLQGSSSYNEQFFGPGTRLTVL.

This clone showed up just once. This chain joins TRBV7-2 and TRBJ2-7; 7 bases are shared with TRBD1. The CDR3 runs to 14 residues. Germline V gene data show CDR1 as SGHTA and CDR2 as FQGNSA. Germline trimming cut 1 base from V and 7 bases from J; bases unmatched to any gene: 7. The CDR3 bases are TGTGCCAGCAGCTTAGTCAGGACAGGTGGAGAGCAGTACTTC. It specifies CASSLVRTGGEQYF.

V usage is TRBV4-3 and J usage is TRBJ2-2; 7 nucleotides agree with TRBD2. Germline CDR1 LGHNA, CDR2 YSLEER. This CDR3 is built from 15 residues. Trimming at V came to 1 base and at J to 6 bases, leaving 5 bases not matched to a gene. CDR3 coding DNA: TGCGCCAGCAGCCAAGTCGGGGGAGGGCCCGGGGAGCTGTTTTTT. Its protein is CASSQVGGGPGELFF.

This clone was detected only once. The genes are TRBV7-2 and TRBJ1-1; a weak D match, TRBD1 (6 bases). Germline V gene sequence: CDR1 SGHTA, CDR2 FQGNSA. The ends were cut back, 5 bases at V and 1 base at J, with 8 bases in the middle. The CDR3 runs 13 residues. CDR3 region: CASSEQGNTEAFF. In nucleotides, the CDR3 is TGTGCCAGCAGCGAACAGGGGAACACTGAAGCTTTCTTT.

The genes are TRBV7-3 and TRBJ2-1, with 8 positions matching TRBD2. The CDR3 is 15 residues long. J gave up 3 bases and V 4 bases, and 5 bases lay outside the gene matches. Germline V gene data show CDR1 as SGHTA and CDR2 as FQGTGA. The CDR3 sequence: CASSSSGSNYNEQFF. The CDR3 DNA reads as TGTGCCAGCAGCTCGAGCGGGAGCAACTACAATGAGCAGTTCTTC.

V and J are TRBV11-2 and TRBJ2-1, with a possible D match to TRBD1 (6 bases). There are 16 residues in the CDR3. Germline assignment: CDR1 SGHAT and CDR2 FQNNGV. V lost 4 bases, J lost 5 bases, and 18 bases lay in between. The DNA of the CDR3 is TGTGCCAGCAGCTCAACACAGGGCCTGCGCGACAATGAGCAGTTCTTC. Translated: CASSSTQGLRDNEQFF.

This chain joins TRBV7-3 and TRBJ2-1; a weak D match, TRBD1 (5 bases). Germline V gene sequence: CDR1 SGHTA, CDR2 FQGTGA. Trimming shortened V by 6 bases and J by 6 bases, and 12 bases separated the two germline ends. The CDR3 is 13 residues long. CDR3: CASRNSGANEQFF. The CDR3, as DNA: TGTGCCAGCAGGAATTCTGGGGCCAATGAGCAGTTCTTC.

This chain connects TRBV14 to TRBJ1-2, with D unclear. V lost 4 bases and J 7 bases, leaving 10 bases between the germline ends. The germline V gene has CDR1 SGHDN and CDR2 FVKESK. There are 12 residues in the CDR3. CDR3: CASSPSSVGYTF. The DNA for the CDR3 is TGTGCCAGCAGCCCGTCCTCAGTTGGCTACACCTTC.

The gene calls are TRBV28 and TRBJ2-2; tentative D call: TRBD1 (6 bases). V dropped 6 bases and J dropped 6 bases, with 20 bases sitting between them. The CDR3 has 16 amino acids. CDR1 and CDR2 (germline): MDHEN, SYDVKM. DNA for the CDR3: TGTGCCAGCAGCCTCGCCGACAGGAACCATCCCGGGGAGCTGTTTTTT. Encoded protein: CASSLADRNHPGELFF.

This clone was seen a handful of times. The J gene is TRBJ2-3, the V gene TRBV7-6, with a tentative D call TRBD2 (5 bases). This CDR3 region has 14 residues. Germline lookup yields CDR1 SGHVS and CDR2 FNYEAQ. V was clipped by 0 bases and J by 3 bases, with 7 bases between them. The CDR3 is CASSLAGVTDTQYF. For the CDR3, the DNA is TGTGCCAGCAGCTTAGCGGGAGTAACAGATACGCAGTATTTT.